This is a list of T cell receptor beta chains from one sample in a study of T cell changes during pregnancy in multiple sclerosis. Libraries were prepared by immunoSEQ multiplex PCR; TCRdb keeps only in-frame clonotypes and omits some of them. Of tens of thousands of clones detected, approximately 92% appear once; the ten largest clones hold approximately 1.3%. The sample was peripheral blood. These receptors came from a female donor with multiple sclerosis, enrolled in a pregnancy study. Each CDR3 is given with its conserved first and last residue. Each record gives: clone size, V gene, D gene, J gene, CDR3 DNA, CDR3 protein. The D gene is left open where the match is weak. Not all rows give a size; the values are once, few, many and, for expanded clones, a class.

>NA|TRBV11-2|TRBD2|TRBJ2-7
TGTGCCAGCAGCTCCTCACCGGGGGGACTAGGCGAGCAGTACTTC
CASSSSPGGLGEQYF
>NA|TRBV5-1|NA|TRBJ2-5
TGCGCCAGCAGCTTGGGACTGTTTCAAGAGACCCAGTACTTC
CASSLGLFQETQYF
>NA|TRBV4-2|NA|TRBJ2-3
TGTGCCAGCAGCCAAGAAGGAATAGTATCGGCAGATACGCAGTATTTT
CASSQEGIVSADTQYF
>NA|TRBV9|NA|TRBJ1-1
TGTGCCAGCAGCGCGGGACATAACACTGAAGCTTTCTTT
CASSAGHNTEAFF
>NA|TRBV18|TRBD2|TRBJ2-3
TGTGCCAGCTCACCACCGAACGAGCGGGAGTTCAATACGCAGTATTTT
CASSPPNEREFNTQYF
>NA|TRBV18|NA|TRBJ1-2
TGTGCCAGCTCACGTACATTGACAGAGGCCTATGGCTACACCTTC
CASSRTLTEAYGYTF
>NA|TRBV7-2|NA|TRBJ2-7
TGTGCCAGCAGCTTAGAACGCGTTACCTACGAGCAGTACTTC
CASSLERVTYEQYF
>NA|TRBV7-9|TRBD2|TRBJ2-6
TGTGCCTTCAAAGCGGGGGACATTGAAAGGGCCAACGTCCTGACTTTC
CAFKAGDIERANVLTF
>once|TRBV6-5|NA|TRBJ1-5
TGTGCCAGCAGTTATTGGGGGTTCGGACGCAATCAGCCCCAGCATTTT
CASSYWGFGRNQPQHF
>NA|TRBV12-5|TRBD1|TRBJ2-2
TGTGCTAGTGGTCGGTGGACAGGCCCGACCCCCGGGGAGCTGTTTTTT
CASGRWTGPTPGELFF
>NA|TRBV7-3|NA|TRBJ2-5
TGTGCCAGCAGCTTAGAGCTCCAAGAGACCCAGTACTTC
CASSLELQETQYF
>NA|TRBV25-1|NA|TRBJ2-5
TGTGCCAGCAGTGAAATAGTGGGCGGGTTCCAAGAGACCCAGTACTTC
CASSEIVGGFQETQYF
>NA|TRBV27|TRBD1|TRBJ1-6
TGTGCCAGCAGGCTCGACAGGGTTAATTCACCCCTCCACTTT
CASRLDRVNSPLHF
>NA|TRBV4-2|NA|TRBJ2-6
TGTGCCAGCAGCCAAGATGAGGGGGGCTCTGGGGCCAACGTCCTGACTTTC
CASSQDEGGSGANVLTF
>once|TRBV13|NA|TRBJ2-7
TGTGCCAGCAGAACTGCAGGGAGCTCCTACGAGCAGTACTTC
CASRTAGSSYEQYF
>NA|TRBV28|NA|TRBJ1-2
TGTGCCAGCAGTTCCCGGACGGCCCCTCGTGGCTACACCTTC
CASSSRTAPRGYTF
>once|TRBV27|TRBD2|TRBJ2-7
TGTGCCAGCATCGGGTCTAGCGGGAGTTCCGAGCAGTACTTC
CASIGSSGSSEQYF
>NA|TRBV11-2|TRBD2|TRBJ2-7
TGTGCCAGCAGCTCGGCTGCGGGAGGGGCCTACGAGCAGTACTTC
CASSSAAGGAYEQYF
>once|TRBV7-2|NA|TRBJ2-5
TGTGCCAGCAGCTTACTGGAGGGAGAGACCCAGTACTTC
CASSLLEGETQYF
>NA|TRBV7-7|NA|TRBJ2-3
TGTGCCAGCAGCTTCCTAGCCGGTGATACGCAGTATTTT
CASSFLAGDTQYF
>NA|TRBV5-1|NA|TRBJ1-1
TGCGCCAGCACCCGGGACGGCGGGAACACTGAAGCTTTCTTT
CASTRDGGNTEAFF
>NA|TRBV28|TRBD1|TRBJ1-1
TGTGCCAGCAGCCCCGCCGGGGACAGGGTCACTGAAGCTTTCTTT
CASSPAGDRVTEAFF